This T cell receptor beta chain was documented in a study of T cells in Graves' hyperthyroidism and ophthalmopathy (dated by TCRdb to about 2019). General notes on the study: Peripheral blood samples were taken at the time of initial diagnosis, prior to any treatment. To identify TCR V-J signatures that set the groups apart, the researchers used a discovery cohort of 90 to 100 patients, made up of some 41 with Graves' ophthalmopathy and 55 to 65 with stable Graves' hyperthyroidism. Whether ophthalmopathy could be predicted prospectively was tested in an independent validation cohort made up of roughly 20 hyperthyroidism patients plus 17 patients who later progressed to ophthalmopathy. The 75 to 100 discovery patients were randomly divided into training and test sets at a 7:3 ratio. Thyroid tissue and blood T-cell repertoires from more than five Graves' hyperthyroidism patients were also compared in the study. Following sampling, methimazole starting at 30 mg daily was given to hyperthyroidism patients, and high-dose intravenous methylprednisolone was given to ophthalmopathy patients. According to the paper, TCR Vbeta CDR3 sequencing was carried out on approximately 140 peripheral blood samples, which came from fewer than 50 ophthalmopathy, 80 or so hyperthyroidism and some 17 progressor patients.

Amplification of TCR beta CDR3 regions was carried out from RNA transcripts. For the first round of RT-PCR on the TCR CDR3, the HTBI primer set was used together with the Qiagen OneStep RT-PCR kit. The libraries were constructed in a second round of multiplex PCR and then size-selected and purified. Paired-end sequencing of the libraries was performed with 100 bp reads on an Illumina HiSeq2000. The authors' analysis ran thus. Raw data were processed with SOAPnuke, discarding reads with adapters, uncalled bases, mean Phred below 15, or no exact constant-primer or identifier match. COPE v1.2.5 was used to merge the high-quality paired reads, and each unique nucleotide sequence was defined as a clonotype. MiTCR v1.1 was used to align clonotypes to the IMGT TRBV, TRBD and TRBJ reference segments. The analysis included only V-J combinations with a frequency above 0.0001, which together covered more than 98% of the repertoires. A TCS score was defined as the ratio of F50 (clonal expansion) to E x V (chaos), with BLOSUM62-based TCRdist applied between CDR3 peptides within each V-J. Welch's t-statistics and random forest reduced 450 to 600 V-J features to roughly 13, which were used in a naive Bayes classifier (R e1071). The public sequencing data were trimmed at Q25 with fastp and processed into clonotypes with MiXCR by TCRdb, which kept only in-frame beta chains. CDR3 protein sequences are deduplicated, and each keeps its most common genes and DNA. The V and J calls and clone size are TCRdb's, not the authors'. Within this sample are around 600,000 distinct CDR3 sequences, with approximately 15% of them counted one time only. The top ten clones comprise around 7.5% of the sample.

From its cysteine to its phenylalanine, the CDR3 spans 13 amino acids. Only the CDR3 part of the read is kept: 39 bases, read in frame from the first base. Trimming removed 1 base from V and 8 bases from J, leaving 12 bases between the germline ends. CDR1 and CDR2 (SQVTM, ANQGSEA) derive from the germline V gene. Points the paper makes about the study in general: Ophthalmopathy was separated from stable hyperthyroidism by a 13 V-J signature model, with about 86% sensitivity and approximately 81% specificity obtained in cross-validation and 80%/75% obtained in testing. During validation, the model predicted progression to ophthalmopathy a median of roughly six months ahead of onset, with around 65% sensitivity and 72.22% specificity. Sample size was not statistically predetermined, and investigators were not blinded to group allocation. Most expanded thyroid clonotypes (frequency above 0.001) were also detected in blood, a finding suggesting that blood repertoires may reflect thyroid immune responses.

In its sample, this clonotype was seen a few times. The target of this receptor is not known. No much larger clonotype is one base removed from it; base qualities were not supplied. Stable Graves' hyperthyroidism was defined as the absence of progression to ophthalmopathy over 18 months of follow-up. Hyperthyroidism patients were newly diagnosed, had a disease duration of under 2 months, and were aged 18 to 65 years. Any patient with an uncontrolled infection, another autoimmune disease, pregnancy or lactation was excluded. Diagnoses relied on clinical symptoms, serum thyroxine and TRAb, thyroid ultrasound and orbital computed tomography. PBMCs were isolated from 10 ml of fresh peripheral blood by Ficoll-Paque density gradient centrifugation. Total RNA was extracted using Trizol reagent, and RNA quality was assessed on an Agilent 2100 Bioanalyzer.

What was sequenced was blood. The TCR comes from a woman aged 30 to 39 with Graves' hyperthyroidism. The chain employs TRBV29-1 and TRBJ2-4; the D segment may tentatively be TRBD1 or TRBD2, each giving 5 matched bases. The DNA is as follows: TGCAGCGTTGAAGTACCCCGGGACGACATTCAGTACTTC. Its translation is CSVEVPRDDIQYF.